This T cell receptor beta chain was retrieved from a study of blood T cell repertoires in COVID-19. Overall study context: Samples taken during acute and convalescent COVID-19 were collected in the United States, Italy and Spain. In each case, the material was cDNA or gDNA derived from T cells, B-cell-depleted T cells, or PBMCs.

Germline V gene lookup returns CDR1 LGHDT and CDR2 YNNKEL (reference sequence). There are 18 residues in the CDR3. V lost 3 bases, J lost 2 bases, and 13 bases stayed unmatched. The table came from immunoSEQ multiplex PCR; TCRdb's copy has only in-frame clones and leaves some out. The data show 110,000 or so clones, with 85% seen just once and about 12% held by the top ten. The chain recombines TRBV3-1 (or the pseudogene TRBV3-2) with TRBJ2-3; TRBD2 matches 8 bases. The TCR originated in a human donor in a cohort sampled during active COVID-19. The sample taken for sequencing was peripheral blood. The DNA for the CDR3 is TGTGCCAGCAGCCACAAACGGGAGGGCGCCTCTTTCACAGATACGCAGTATTTT. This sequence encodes CASSHKREGASFTDTQYF.